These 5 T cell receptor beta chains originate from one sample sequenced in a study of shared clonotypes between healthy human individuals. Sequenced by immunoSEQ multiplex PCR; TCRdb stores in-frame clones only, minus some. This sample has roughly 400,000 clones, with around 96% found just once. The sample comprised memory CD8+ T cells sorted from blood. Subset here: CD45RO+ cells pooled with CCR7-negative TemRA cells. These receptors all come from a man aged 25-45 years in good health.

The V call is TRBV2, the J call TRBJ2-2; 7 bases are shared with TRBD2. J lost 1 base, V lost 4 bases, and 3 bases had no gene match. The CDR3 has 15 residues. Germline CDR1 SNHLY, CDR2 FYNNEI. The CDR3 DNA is TGTGCCAGCAGTGGGCCTAGCGGGAACACCGGGGAGCTGTTTTTT. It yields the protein CASSGPSGNTGELFF.

This chain's CDR3 is CASRTSGRTYNEQFF. The CDR3, as DNA: TGTGCCAGCAGGACTAGCGGGAGGACCTACAATGAGCAGTTCTTC. The V and J genes are TRBV2 and TRBJ2-1; 13 nucleotides agree with TRBD2. Germline V CDR1 and CDR2: SNHLY, FYNNEI. V was clipped by 6 bases and J by 2 bases; unmatched bases: 1. The CDR3 contains 15 residues.

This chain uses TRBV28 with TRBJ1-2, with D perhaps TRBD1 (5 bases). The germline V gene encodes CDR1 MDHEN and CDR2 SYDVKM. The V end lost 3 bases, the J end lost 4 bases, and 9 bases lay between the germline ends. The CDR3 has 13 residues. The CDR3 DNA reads TGTGCCAGCAGTTTTGGCAGGGCCTATGGCTACACCTTC. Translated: CASSFGRAYGYTF.

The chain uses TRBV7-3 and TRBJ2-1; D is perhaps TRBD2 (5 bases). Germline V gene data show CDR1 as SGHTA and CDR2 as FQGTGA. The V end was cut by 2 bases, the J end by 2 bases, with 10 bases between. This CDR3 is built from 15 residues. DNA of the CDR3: TGTGCCAGCAGCTTAGGACTGTCCACCTACAATGAGCAGTTCTTC. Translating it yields CASSLGLSTYNEQFF. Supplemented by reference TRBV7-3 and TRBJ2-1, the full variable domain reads GAGVSQTPSNKVTEKGKYVELRCDPISGHTALYWYRQSLGQGPEFLIYFQGTGAADDSGLPNDRFFAVRPEGSVSTLKIQRTERGDSAVYLCASSLGLSTYNEQFFGPGTRLTVL.

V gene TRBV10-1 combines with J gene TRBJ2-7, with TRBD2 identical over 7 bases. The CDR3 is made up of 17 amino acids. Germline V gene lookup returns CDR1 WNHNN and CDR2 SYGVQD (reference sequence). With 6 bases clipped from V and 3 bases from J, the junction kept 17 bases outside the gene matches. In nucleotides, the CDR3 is TGCGCCAGCAGAGTCCGGATAAAAGCGGGAAATCTCTACGAGCAGTACTTC. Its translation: CASRVRIKAGNLYEQYF.